Reported below is one T cell receptor (beta chain). The CDR3 has 17 residues. The ends lost 3 bases at V and 0 bases at J; junction bases unmatched: 8. Germline V gene data show CDR1 as MGHRA and CDR2 as YSYEKL. This sample is part of a study of cytomegalovirus exposure and HLA in healthy donors. The PCR made use of 60 Vbeta and 13 Jbeta primers. Profiling relied on immunoSEQ multiplex PCR, and the TCRdb table lists in-frame clones only, not all of them. The sample includes fewer than 250,000 clones, more than 80% seen only once; the top ten take about 3%. Sequenced material: PBMCs. This TCR was sampled from a man under 40 in good health and CMV-seronegative. This rearrangement joins TRBV4-1 to TRBJ1-1; TRBD1 aligns across 9 bases. The CDR3 region has the DNA TGCGCCAGCAGCCACGCCCGGGACAGGGCTGTGAACACTGAAGCTTTCTTT. It translates to CASSHARDRAVNTEAFF.